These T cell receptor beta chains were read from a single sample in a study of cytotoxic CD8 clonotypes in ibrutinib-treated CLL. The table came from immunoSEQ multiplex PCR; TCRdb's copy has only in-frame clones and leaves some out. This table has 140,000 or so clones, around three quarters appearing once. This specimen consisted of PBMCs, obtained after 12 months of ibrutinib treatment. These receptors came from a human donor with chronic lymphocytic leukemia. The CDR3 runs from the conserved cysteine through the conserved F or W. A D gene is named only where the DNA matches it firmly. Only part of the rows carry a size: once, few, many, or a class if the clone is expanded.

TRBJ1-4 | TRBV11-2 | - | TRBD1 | CASSPFLGQVEKLFF | TGTGCCAGCAGCCCTTTCCTGGGACAGGTTGAAAAACTGTTTTTT
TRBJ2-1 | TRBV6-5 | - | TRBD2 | CASSRLAGFYNEQFF | TGTGCCAGCAGTCGACTAGCGGGATTTTACAATGAGCAGTTCTTC
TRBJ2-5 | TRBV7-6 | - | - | CASSLRGSETQYF | TGTGCCAGCAGCTTAAGGGGCTCGGAGACCCAGTACTTC
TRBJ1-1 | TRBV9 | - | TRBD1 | CASSGLRQGAFGDTEAFF | TGTGCCAGCAGCGGGTTGAGACAGGGGGCTTTCGGCGACACTGAAGCTTTCTTT
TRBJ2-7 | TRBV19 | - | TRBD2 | CASSLAGAFYEQYF | TGTGCCAGTAGTCTAGCGGGAGCTTTCTACGAGCAGTACTTC
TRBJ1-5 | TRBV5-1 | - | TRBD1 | CASSLQGAINQPQHF | TGCGCCAGCAGCTTACAGGGGGCGATCAATCAGCCCCAGCATTTT
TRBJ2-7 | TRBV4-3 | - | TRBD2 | CASSQEDGPGLPYEQYF | TGCGCCAGCAGCCAAGAGGATGGCCCGGGACTACCTTACGAGCAGTACTTC
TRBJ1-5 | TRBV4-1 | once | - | CASSQVQGSNQPQHF | TGCGCCAGCAGCCAAGTGCAGGGTAGCAATCAGCCCCAGCATTTT
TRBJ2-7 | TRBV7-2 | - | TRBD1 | CASSLDRVYSYEQYF | TGTGCCAGCAGCTTGGACAGGGTCTACTCCTACGAGCAGTACTTC
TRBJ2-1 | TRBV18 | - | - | CASSPGNEQFF | TGTGCCAGCTCACCGGGCAATGAGCAGTTCTTC
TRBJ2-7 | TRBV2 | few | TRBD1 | CASTDRAYEQYF | TGTGCCAGCACTGACAGGGCCTACGAGCAGTACTTC
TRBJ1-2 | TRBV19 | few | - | CASSTSQGWGYTF | TGTGCCAGTAGTACGTCACAGGGTTGGGGCTACACCTTC
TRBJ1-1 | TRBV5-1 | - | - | CASSYQEDTEAFF | TGCGCCAGCAGCTACCAAGAGGACACTGAAGCTTTCTTT
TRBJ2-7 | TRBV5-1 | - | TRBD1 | CASSYGTGPSYEQYF | TGCGCCAGCAGCTACGGGACAGGACCGTCCTACGAGCAGTACTTC
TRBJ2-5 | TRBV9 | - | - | CASSPSGGAETQYF | TGTGCCAGCAGCCCCTCAGGCGGGGCGGAGACCCAGTACTTC
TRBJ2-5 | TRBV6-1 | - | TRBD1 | CASNRQGWETQYF | TGTGCCAGCAATCGACAGGGTTGGGAGACCCAGTACTTC
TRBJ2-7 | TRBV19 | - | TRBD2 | CASSPQGLTSGGTYEQYF | TGTGCCAGTAGTCCCCAGGGCCTGACTAGCGGAGGGACCTACGAGCAGTACTTC
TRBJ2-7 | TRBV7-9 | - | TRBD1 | CASSSDRIYEQYF | TGTGCCAGCAGTTCGGACAGGATTTACGAGCAGTACTTC
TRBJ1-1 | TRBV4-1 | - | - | CASSQGRGMNTEAFF | TGCGCCAGCAGCCAAGGGAGGGGTATGAACACTGAAGCTTTCTTT
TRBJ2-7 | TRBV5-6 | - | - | CASSLPRQYYEQYF | TGTGCCAGCAGCTTGCCCCGACAGTACTACGAGCAGTACTTC
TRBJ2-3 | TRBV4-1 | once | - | CASSPYERGTDTQYF | TGCGCCAGCAGCCCCTATGAGCGTGGAACAGATACGCAGTATTTT
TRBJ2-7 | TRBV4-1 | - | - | CASSQDERRRGYEQYF | TGCGCCAGCAGCCAAGATGAGAGGCGGAGAGGCTACGAGCAGTACTTC
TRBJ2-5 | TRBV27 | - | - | CASSLYGGRETQYF | TGTGCCAGCAGTTTATACGGGGGACGGGAGACCCAGTACTTC
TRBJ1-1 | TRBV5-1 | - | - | CASSPGQNTEAFF | TGCGCCAGCAGCCCTGGACAAAACACTGAAGCTTTCTTT
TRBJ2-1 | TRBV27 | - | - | CASSFRIYNEQFF | TGTGCCAGCAGTTTTCGGATTTACAATGAGCAGTTCTTC
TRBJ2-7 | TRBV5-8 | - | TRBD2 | CASSLGLAGGQFYEQYF | TGTGCCAGCAGCCTGGGACTAGCGGGAGGACAATTCTACGAGCAGTACTTC
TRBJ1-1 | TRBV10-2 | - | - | CASRTPNTEAFF | TGCGCCAGCCGGACACCGAACACTGAAGCTTTCTTT
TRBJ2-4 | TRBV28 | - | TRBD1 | CASRRDSQNIQYF | TGTGCCAGCAGACGGGACAGCCAAAACATTCAGTACTTC
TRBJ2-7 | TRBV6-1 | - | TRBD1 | CASSAEGQGREQYF | TGTGCCAGCAGTGCCGAAGGACAGGGTCGCGAGCAGTACTTC
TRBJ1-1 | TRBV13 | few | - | CASSPGVGVANTEAFF | TGTGCCAGCAGCCCGGGGGTCGGTGTGGCGAACACTGAAGCTTTCTTT
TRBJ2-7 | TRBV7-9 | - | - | CASSLVGSGVRHEQYF | TGTGCCAGCAGCTTAGTGGGTTCAGGGGTACGTCACGAGCAGTACTTC
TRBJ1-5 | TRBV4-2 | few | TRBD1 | CASSQDTGVNQPQHF | TGTGCCAGCAGCCAGGACACAGGGGTCAATCAGCCCCAGCATTTT
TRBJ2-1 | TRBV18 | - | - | CASSPRQAGGEQFF | TGTGCCAGCTCACCGAGACAGGCTGGGGGTGAGCAGTTCTTC
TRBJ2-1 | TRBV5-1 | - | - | CASSPGPAGNEQFF | TGCGCCAGCAGCCCTGGACCGGCGGGGAATGAGCAGTTCTTC
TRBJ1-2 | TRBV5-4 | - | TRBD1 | CASSQGRQGDKNYGYTF | TGTGCCAGCAGCCAAGGACGACAGGGGGATAAGAACTATGGCTACACCTTC
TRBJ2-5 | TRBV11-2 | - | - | CASSLDSFRVETQYF | TGTGCCAGCAGCTTAGATTCTTTCAGGGTCGAGACCCAGTACTTC
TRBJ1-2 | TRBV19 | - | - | CASSPEGGTQSYTF | TGTGCCAGTAGTCCCGAAGGGGGTACTCAGAGCTACACCTTC
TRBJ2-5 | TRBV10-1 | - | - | CASSRGTARGKEETQYF | TGCGCCAGCAGTAGGGGGACGGCCAGGGGCAAAGAAGAGACCCAGTACTTC
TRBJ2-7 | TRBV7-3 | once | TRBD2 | CASSPSRAGGGEQYF | TGTGCCAGCAGCCCGAGCAGGGCGGGAGGAGGCGAGCAGTACTTC
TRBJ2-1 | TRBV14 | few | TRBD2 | CASSQGPGLAVVNEQFF | TGTGCCAGCAGCCAGGGTCCAGGACTAGCGGTAGTAAATGAGCAGTTCTTC
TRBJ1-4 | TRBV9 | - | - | CASSPQTGRIDEKLFF | TGTGCCAGCAGCCCCCAAACAGGGCGGATTGATGAAAAACTGTTTTTT
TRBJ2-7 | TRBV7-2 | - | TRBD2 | CASSLAVSGRGYEQYF | TGTGCCAGCAGCTTAGCGGTTAGCGGGAGGGGCTACGAGCAGTACTTC
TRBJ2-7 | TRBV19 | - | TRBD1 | CASTGTGGGGEQYF | TGTGCCAGTACTGGGACAGGGGGCGGAGGCGAGCAGTACTTC
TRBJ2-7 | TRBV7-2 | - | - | CASSLAGQTYEQYF | TGTGCCAGCAGCTTAGCCGGGCAGACCTACGAGCAGTACTTC
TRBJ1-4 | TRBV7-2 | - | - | CASSLVRGRSEKLFF | TGTGCCAGCAGCTTAGTACGGGGGCGATCTGAAAAACTGTTTTTT